The 13 T cell receptor beta chains in this list originate from one sample, sequenced in a study of OX40 agonist ivuxolimab in advanced cancers. The data were produced by immunoSEQ multiplex PCR, yet TCRdb's version contains in-frame clones alone and is incomplete. The table shows tens of thousands of clones, with roughly 86% occurring only once. This specimen consisted of CD4+ or CD8+ T cells sorted from blood, obtained in a trial of the OX40 agonist ivuxolimab. Receptor source: an adult with an advanced solid tumor such as melanoma, head and neck, liver or kidney cancer.

The chain employs TRBV18 and TRBJ1-6; TRBD1 matches at 8 bases. CDR1 is KGHSH, CDR2 LQKENI, per germline. CDR3 length equals 14 residues. V shed 3 bases, J shed 8 bases, and the junction held 3 bases outside the gene matches. The CDR3 DNA is TGTGCCAGCTCACCCGCAGGGGGCGATTCACCCCTCCACTTT. It translates to CASSPAGGDSPLHF.

This rearrangement joins TRBV5-1 to TRBJ1-4; 9 nucleotides line up with TRBD1. V lost 4 bases, J lost 7 bases, and 8 bases stayed unmatched. This CDR3 is 15 amino acids long. Germline assignment: CDR1 SGHRS and CDR2 YFSETQ. This chain's CDR3 is CASSPGQGNSEKLFF. The CDR3 region has the DNA TGCGCCAGCAGCCCAGGACAGGGGAACTCTGAAAAACTGTTTTTT.

The chain links TRBV9 to TRBJ1-3; D unresolved. The CDR3 loop spans 17 amino acids. The V and J ends lost 3 bases and 5 bases respectively, with 21 bases between them. Germline V lookup: CDR1 SGDLS, CDR2 YYNGEE. DNA of the CDR3: TGTGCCAGCAGCGCGTCCGGGTCCGACGTTGTGAGAAACACCATATATTTT. Its protein is CASSASGSDVVRNTIYF. The complete variable domain, with remaining parts taken from reference TRBV9 and TRBJ1-3, reads DSGVTQTPKHLITATGQRVTLRCSPRSGDLSVYWYQQSLDQGLQFLIQYYNGEERAKGNILERFSAQQFPDLHSELNLSSLELGDSALYFCASSASGSDVVRNTIYFGEGSWLTVV.

The V and J genes are TRBV30 and TRBJ1-1, with 7 bases matching TRBD1. The CDR3 is 17 residues long. Losses at the gene ends were 1 base for V and 0 bases for J; bases not matched to a gene: 11. CDR1 and CDR2 (germline): GTSNPN, SVGIG (reference sequence). The CDR3 nucleotides read TGTGCCTGGAGTGGGGACAGTCAAGCGCGGGTGAACACTGAAGCTTTCTTT. Its protein product is CAWSGDSQARVNTEAFF.

The chain joins TRBV11-2 to TRBJ2-6; D gene unclear. The CDR3 is 15 residues long. Germline assignment: CDR1 SGHAT and CDR2 FQNNGV. V was clipped by 4 bases and J by 2 bases, with 9 bases between them. CDR3 sequence: CASSSAWTGANVLTF. In DNA, the CDR3 is TGTGCCAGCAGCTCCGCCTGGACTGGGGCCAACGTCCTGACTTTC.

In its sample, this clone was seen once. V usage is TRBV19 and J usage is TRBJ1-1, with 7 bases identical to TRBD1. The CDR3 extends over 16 amino acids. The ends lost 7 bases at V and 1 base at J; junction bases unmatched: 12. Germline V gives CDR1 LNHDA, CDR2 SQIVND (reference sequence). This chain's CDR3 is CASTLSWAGGNTEAFF. For the CDR3, the DNA is TGTGCCAGTACCCTATCCTGGGCAGGGGGGAACACTGAAGCTTTCTTT.

The chain combines TRBV2 with TRBJ2-2; no clear D. The CDR3 sequence is 14 residues long. Germline V gives CDR1 SNHLY, CDR2 FYNNEI. V was clipped by 3 bases and J by 0 bases, with 5 bases between them. CDR3 DNA: TGTGCCAGCAGTGAGACGACGAACACCGGGGAGCTGTTTTTT. It encodes CASSETTNTGELFF.

J is TRBJ2-7 and V is TRBV5-4, with 10 bases aligning to TRBD1. The CDR3 runs 18 residues. J lost 6 bases, V lost 7 bases, and 22 bases had no gene match. CDR1 is SGHNT and CDR2 is YYREEE in the germline V gene (reference sequence). CDR3 sequence reads: CASGRGTAPGQGLIEQYF. As DNA, the CDR3 is TGTGCCAGCGGTAGGGGGACTGCTCCGGGACAGGGGTTAATCGAGCAGTACTTC.

The chain uses TRBV7-6 and TRBJ2-5; a weak D match, TRBD1 (6 bases). CDR1 is SGHVS, CDR2 FNYEAQ, per germline. The CDR3 is 15 amino acids. V lost 4 bases and J 2 bases, leaving 14 bases between the germline ends. CDR3 sequence: CASSSPKGQQETQYF. The DNA for the CDR3 is TGTGCCAGCAGCTCCCCTAAGGGACAACAAGAGACCCAGTACTTC.

This clone has a handful of counts. This chain connects TRBV2 to TRBJ2-5; a weak D match, TRBD2 (7 bases). Germline V gene data show CDR1 as SNHLY and CDR2 as FYNNEI. The CDR3 consists of 12 residues. V lost 8 bases, J lost 2 bases, and 9 bases lay in between. CDR3 DNA: TGTGCCAGCGGGAGGGGGCAAGAGACCCAGTACTTC. It translates to CASGRGQETQYF.

The CDR3 nucleotides are TGTGCCAGCAGCCCCCAGCGGGAGACTAGATTGTTCTTC. Translating it yields CASSPQRETRLFF. V is TRBV7-3 and J is TRBJ2-1, with 8 nucleotides matching TRBD2. The CDR3 contains 13 residues. From germline, CDR1 is SGHTA and CDR2 FQGTGA. V was pared by 5 bases and J by 15 bases, with 12 bases of the junction left unmatched.

V and J are TRBV2 and TRBJ2-1, with unresolved D. Germline lookup yields CDR1 SNHLY and CDR2 FYNNEI. The CDR3 extends over 17 amino acids. V lost 1 base to trimming and J lost 1 base, with 14 bases between them. The CDR3 sequence is CASSEGILKLSYNEQFF. CDR3 in DNA: TGTGCCAGCAGTGAAGGGATACTAAAACTGTCCTACAATGAGCAGTTCTTC.

The CDR3 loop reads CAWSVWQDSNQPQHF. CDR3 DNA: TGTGCCTGGAGTGTATGGCAGGATAGCAATCAGCCCCAGCATTTT. The chain is built from TRBV30 and TRBJ1-5; D unclear. The V end was cut by 0 bases, the J end by 0 bases, with 9 bases between. Germline V CDR1 and CDR2: GTSNPN, SVGIG (reference sequence). This CDR3 has 15 amino acids.